This is a list of T cell receptor beta chains from one sample in a study of T cell responses to AZD1222 COVID-19 vaccine. Clones were read by immunoSEQ multiplex PCR, and TCRdb kept only the in-frame ones, dropping some. The sample carries approximately 170,000 clones, 80% to 95% recorded once. The sample here was peripheral blood, taken on day 0 of AZD1222 vaccination. Source of these receptors: an adult in good health. Both conserved end residues are part of each CDR3. D genes are given only for firm matches. Rows give clone size only sometimes, using once, few, many, or a class for an expanded clone.

abundance,v_gene,d_gene,j_gene,CDR3nt,CDR3aa
-,TRBV5-6,TRBD1,TRBJ1-6,TGTGCCAGCAGCTCGGGACAGGGTCCTTTACCCCTCCACTTT,CASSSGQGPLPLHF
once,TRBV29-1,TRBD2,TRBJ2-2,TGCAGCGTAAATAGCGGGAGAAGCACCGGGGAGCTGTTTTTT,CSVNSGRSTGELFF
-,TRBV5-6,TRBD1,TRBJ2-2,TGTGCCAGCAGCACACCCGGGACAGGGAGCACCGGGGAGCTGTTTTTT,CASSTPGTGSTGELFF
-,TRBV2,-,TRBJ2-1,TGTGCCAGCAGGAGGGCCGGGGGCGCCTACAATGAGCAGTTCTTC,CASRRAGGAYNEQFF
-,TRBV6-5,-,TRBJ2-1,TGTGCCAGCCAGAGACAGCTAAACAATGAGCAGTTCTTC,CASQRQLNNEQFF
-,TRBV7-9,-,TRBJ1-6,TGTGCCAGCAGCTTAGATCCCCAGGGAACACCCCTCCACTTT,CASSLDPQGTPLHF
-,TRBV5-1,-,TRBJ1-3,TGCGCCAGCGGCCCCGGGCCTAACGGAAACACCATATATTTT,CASGPGPNGNTIYF
-,TRBV7-9,-,TRBJ1-6,TGTGCCAGCAGCTTTCCAGGGGCACCTTCACCCCTCCACTTT,CASSFPGAPSPLHF
-,TRBV11-3,TRBD2,TRBJ2-2,TGTGCCAGCAGCTTAGCGGGGGGGGCAACCGGGGAGCTGTTTTTT,CASSLAGGATGELFF
few,TRBV19,TRBD1,TRBJ1-1,TGTGCCAGTAGTATTGGACAGGGCGGGACTGAAGCTTTCTTT,CASSIGQGGTEAFF
-,TRBV19,-,TRBJ1-6,TGTGCCAGTAGAAGGGGAACAGGATCACCCCTCCACTTT,CASRRGTGSPLHF
-,TRBV19,-,TRBJ1-5,TGTGCCAGTAGTATAAAACAGGTCCCCAATCAGCCCCAGCATTTT,CASSIKQVPNQPQHF
-,TRBV5-6,TRBD1,TRBJ1-2,TGTGCCAGCAGCACCGTGGGACAGGGGTGGAATGGCTACACCTTC,CASSTVGQGWNGYTF
-,TRBV30,-,TRBJ2-1,TGTGCCTTAACGGTGGGTGAGCAGTTCTTC,CALTVGEQFF
once,TRBV4-1,-,TRBJ2-7,TGCGCCAGCAGCCAAGATCTTGACTCATACTCCTACGAGCAGTACTTC,CASSQDLDSYSYEQYF
-,TRBV28,-,TRBJ1-1,TGTGCCAGCAGTTTATCGGGGACGATGAACACTGAAGCTTTCTTT,CASSLSGTMNTEAFF
-,TRBV11-1,-,TRBJ1-4,TGTGCCAGCAGCCCGGGGCGTCCTAATGAAAAACTGTTTTTT,CASSPGRPNEKLFF
-,TRBV11-2,-,TRBJ2-5,TGTGCCAGCAGCTTAGCCTCTAAAGAGACCCAGTACTTC,CASSLASKETQYF
-,TRBV10-1,-,TRBJ1-2,TGCGCCAGCAGTGAGGGGCACAGTCTGTATGGCTACACCTTC,CASSEGHSLYGYTF
-,TRBV7-9,TRBD1,TRBJ1-2,TGTGCCAGCAGCCGGGACAGGGCACCATCGGGGGGCTACACCTTC,CASSRDRAPSGGYTF
-,TRBV6-6,-,TRBJ1-5,TGTGCCAGCAGCCAAAGGAGTAATCAGCCCCAGCATTTT,CASSQRSNQPQHF
-,TRBV5-4,TRBD1,TRBJ1-2,TGTGCCAGCAGAGTAGATACCGGGACAGGTAGTGGCTACACCTTC,CASRVDTGTGSGYTF
-,TRBV14,TRBD1,TRBJ1-1,TGTGCCAGCAGCCCGACAGGGCGGGGTAGGAACACTGAAGCTTTCTTT,CASSPTGRGRNTEAFF
-,TRBV7-8,-,TRBJ2-3,TGTGCCAGCAGCTTGAGGCTAACGGCAAGCACAGATACGCAGTATTTT,CASSLRLTASTDTQYF
-,TRBV11-2,-,TRBJ1-2,TGTGCCAGCAGCCCTCGGGGGATCTATGGCTACACCTTC,CASSPRGIYGYTF
-,TRBV7-9,TRBD1,TRBJ2-5,TGTGCCAGCAGCAGCGGGACAGGGCGAGAGACCCAGTACTTC,CASSSGTGRETQYF
-,TRBV18,-,TRBJ1-2,TGTGCCAGCTCACCAAACGGTTATGGCTACACCTTC,CASSPNGYGYTF
-,TRBV19,-,TRBJ1-3,TGTGCCAGTAGTTTTCAGGAAATCTCTGGAAACACCATATATTTT,CASSFQEISGNTIYF
once,TRBV9,-,TRBJ1-6,TGTGCCAGCAGCGTATGGGATAGGCCGACTGGGTCACCCCTCCACTTT,CASSVWDRPTGSPLHF
-,TRBV9,-,TRBJ1-1,TGTGCCAGCAGCGTAGAGGGGGCTGAAGCTTTCTTT,CASSVEGAEAFF
-,TRBV5-4,TRBD2,TRBJ2-3,TGTGCCAGCAGCTTGGGGCTAGCGGGGGCCCTAAGCACAGATACGCAGTATTTT,CASSLGLAGALSTDTQYF
-,TRBV5-1,-,TRBJ2-1,TGCGCCAGCAATGAGCAGTTCTTC,CASNEQFF
-,TRBV7-9,TRBD1,TRBJ1-1,TGTGCCAGCAGCTTATCAGGGGGCGACACTGAAGCTTTCTTT,CASSLSGGDTEAFF
-,TRBV10-3,-,TRBJ1-1,TGTGCCACAAGGGGGAGTGTAGGACTGGTGAACACTGAAGCTTTCTTT,CATRGSVGLVNTEAFF
-,TRBV7-6,-,TRBJ1-4,TGTGCCAGCAGCTTGACGGCGACTAATGAAAAACTGTTTTTT,CASSLTATNEKLFF
-,TRBV7-2,TRBD1,TRBJ1-5,TGTGCCAGCAGCCCTAGGGGACAGGCAAATCAGCCCCAGCATTTT,CASSPRGQANQPQHF
-,TRBV7-9,-,TRBJ1-5,TGTGCCAGCAGCTTGTGGACAGCTAGCAATCAGCCCCAGCATTTT,CASSLWTASNQPQHF
-,TRBV11-3,-,TRBJ2-7,TGTGCCAGCAGCTTGGGGGGACAGCTGTCCTACGAGCAGTACTTC,CASSLGGQLSYEQYF
-,TRBV7-2,-,TRBJ1-2,TGTGCCAGCAGCCCGGACGTCTCTGTCTATGGCTACACCTTC,CASSPDVSVYGYTF
-,TRBV4-2,-,TRBJ2-3,TGTGCCAGCAGCCCTTCCCTTCCGGATACACAGTATTTT,CASSPSLPDTQYF
-,TRBV19,-,TRBJ1-2,TGTGCCAGTAGTATCGTGGGGACGCCGGACCGAGGGAGATATGGCTACACCTTC,CASSIVGTPDRGRYGYTF
-,TRBV5-4,-,TRBJ2-7,TGTGCCAGCAGCCAGACAGTGATGAGCTCCTACGAGCAGTACTTC,CASSQTVMSSYEQYF
-,TRBV2,TRBD1,TRBJ1-2,TGTGCCAGCAGTGGGACAGGCTTTGGTGGCTACACCTTC,CASSGTGFGGYTF
-,TRBV5-6,TRBD2,TRBJ2-2,TGTGCCAGCAGCTTGGGGTGGACTAGCGGGGGCGGGGAGCTGTTTTTT,CASSLGWTSGGGELFF
-,TRBV9,TRBD2,TRBJ2-2,TGTGCCAGCAGGGCCCTAGCGGGGGGGGCCGGGGAGCTGTTTTTT,CASRALAGGAGELFF
-,TRBV2,TRBD1,TRBJ1-4,TGTGCCAGCATCCCCCGGGGACAGAGTTACGAAAAACTGTTTTTT,CASIPRGQSYEKLFF
-,TRBV6-5,TRBD1,TRBJ1-6,TGTGCCAGCAGTCCCTGGACAGGGGACAATTCACCCCTCCACTTT,CASSPWTGDNSPLHF
-,TRBV18,-,TRBJ2-5,TGTGCCAGCTCACCTCCCGGGGGGCGTGAGACCCAGTACTTC,CASSPPGGRETQYF
-,TRBV12-3/TRBV12-4,-,TRBJ1-4,TGTGCCAGCAGTTCAAGGGACCGGGGGAAACTGTTTTTT,CASSSRDRGKLFF
-,TRBV3-1/TRBV3-2,TRBD2,TRBJ2-7,TGTGCCAGCAGCCCCGGACTAGCGGGAGGAAAGGAGCAGTACTTC,CASSPGLAGGKEQYF
-,TRBV5-4,TRBD1,TRBJ1-6,TGTGCCAGCAGTCATCCGGGACAGGGGTCCCGGCCCCTCCACTTT,CASSHPGQGSRPLHF
-,TRBV5-6,-,TRBJ2-7,TGTGCCAGCAGCTTGGGTGACGGTTTCTACGAGCAGTACTTC,CASSLGDGFYEQYF
-,TRBV7-7,-,TRBJ2-3,TGTGCCAGCAGCTTAGCGCTAGCCAGCACAGATACGCAGTATTTT,CASSLALASTDTQYF
-,TRBV6-6,TRBD1,TRBJ1-1,TGTGCCAGCAGCCCCGACAGGGGCGAAGCTTTCTTT,CASSPDRGEAFF
-,TRBV5-1,-,TRBJ2-5,TGCGCCAGCAGCTTCCGGGACACACAAGAGACCCAGTACTTC,CASSFRDTQETQYF
-,TRBV19,-,TRBJ1-5,TGTGCCAGTAGTATCCATCTAGGACCATATAGCAATCAGCCCCAGCATTTT,CASSIHLGPYSNQPQHF
-,TRBV6-4,-,TRBJ1-5,TGTGCCAGCAGCCACGTCTTATCTAGCAATCAGCCCCAGCATTTT,CASSHVLSSNQPQHF
-,TRBV5-1,-,TRBJ1-2,TGCGCCAGCAGCTTGGCCGACCCCCGGTGGGGCTACACCTTC,CASSLADPRWGYTF
-,TRBV6-5,-,TRBJ1-4,TGTGCCAGCAGGAGGGCAAGAGGGATAGAAAAACTGTTTTTT,CASRRARGIEKLFF